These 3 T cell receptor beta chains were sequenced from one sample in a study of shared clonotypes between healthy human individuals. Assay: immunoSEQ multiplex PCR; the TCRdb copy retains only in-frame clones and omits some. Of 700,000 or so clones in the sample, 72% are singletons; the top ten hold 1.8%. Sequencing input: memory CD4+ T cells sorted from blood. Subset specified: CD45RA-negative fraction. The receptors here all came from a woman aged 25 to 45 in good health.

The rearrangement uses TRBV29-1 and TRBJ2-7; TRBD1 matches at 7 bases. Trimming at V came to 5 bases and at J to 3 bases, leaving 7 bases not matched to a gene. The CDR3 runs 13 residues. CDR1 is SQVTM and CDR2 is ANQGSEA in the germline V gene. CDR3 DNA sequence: TGCAGCGTTAGACAGGGTAGGGACTACGAGCAGTACTTC. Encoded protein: CSVRQGRDYEQYF.

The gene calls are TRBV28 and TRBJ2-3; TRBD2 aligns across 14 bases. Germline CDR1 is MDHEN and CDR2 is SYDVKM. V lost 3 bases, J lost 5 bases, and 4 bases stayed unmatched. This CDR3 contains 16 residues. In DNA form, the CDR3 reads TGTGCCAGCAGTTTGGGACTAGCGGGAGAGGTAGATACGCAGTATTTT. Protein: CASSLGLAGEVDTQYF.

CDR3 amino acids: CASSTGYQETQYF. The DNA for the CDR3 is TGCGCCAGCAGTACGGGTTACCAAGAGACCCAGTACTTC. This chain uses TRBV5-1 with TRBJ2-5, with no clear D. V lost 5 bases and J 0 bases, leaving 8 bases between the germline ends. The CDR3 sequence is 13 residues long. Germline CDR1 SGHRS, CDR2 YFSETQ.